These T cell receptor beta chains were read from a single sample in a study of shared clonotypes between healthy human individuals. Method: immunoSEQ multiplex PCR; TCRdb's copy keeps in-frame clones and lacks some. The sample yields some 1,900,000 clones, approximately 95% seen once. The sample taken for sequencing was naive CD8+ T cells sorted from blood. Receptors were obtained from a man aged 18 to 29 in good health. CDR3s include the opening cysteine and the closing phenylalanine or tryptophan. The order of the fields is V gene, clone size, CDR3 protein. Clone size, where shown, is once, few, many, or a class for clones that have expanded.

>TRBV6-5|.
CASSYTGGNNEQFF
>TRBV27|.
CASGVQGSDTEAFF
>TRBV5-1|.
CASSYGQGYSGNTIYF
>TRBV4-3|.
CASSQANPSYEQYF
>TRBV7-9|.
CASSSWTSGTTDTQYF
>TRBV13|.
CASSSSGTGGYSPLHF
>TRBV4-3|.
CASSQEGGRAYNEQFF
>TRBV6-6|.
CASSYDRGLYGYTF
>TRBV13|.
CASSLGGRLAGETQYF
>TRBV30|.
CAWTGGRRYTF
>TRBV4-1|.
CASSQGGGYGYTF
>TRBV11-2|.
CASSLEPGSSYEQYF
>TRBV2|.
CASMNTPQGAYEQYF
>TRBV15|.
CATSREPAGETRDEQFF
>TRBV7-9|.
CASSPGQGASPEFYEQYF
>TRBV9|.
CASSVATGVSFNEQFF
>TRBV5-1|.
CASSLEWEAVNTEAFF
>TRBV27|few
CASSWGETQYF
>TRBV27|.
CASKVAGGRRETQYF
>TRBV6-5|.
CASSLSSGANVLTF
>TRBV15|.
CATSPSQGASNQPQHF
>TRBV7-9|once
CASMSSFQTQYF
>TRBV9|once
CASSPPRGEGSSYEQYF